Below, one T cell receptor beta chain is given with its context. TCRdb itself ran the RT-PCR reads through MiXCR, one entry per CDR3 protein. The repertoire holds about 540,000 distinct CDR3 sequences, with roughly 25% as singletons. The sample is drawn from a study of response to subunit inactivated influenza vaccine. The germline CDR1 and CDR2 sequences are MNHEY and SVGEGT. With V trimmed by 6 bases and J by 0 bases, 12 bases remained unmatched. This CDR3 comprises 19 residues. In addition, the sample was reused for a study of T cells expressing NK-cell markers. This second study notes: 5'RACE template switching with UMIs produced the TCR beta cDNA. Source material for TCR beta repertoires consisted of sorted CD3+CD56+NKG2C+, CD3+CD56+NKG2C- and CD3+CD56-NKG2C+ T cells. Seven of the eight sequenced donors were classified as HCMV-seropositive, and one was classified as seronegative. For over five donors, the dominant NKG2C+ clonotypes made up about 1.0-7.5% of their CD8+ T cells. Clarity on HCMV specificity was lacking for the expanded NKG2C+ T cell clones.

The chain recombines TRBV6-2 or TRBV6-3 with TRBJ2-6, with 9 bases matching TRBD1. The source material was CD4+ T cells sorted from PBMCs, sampled 12 days after vaccination. The clonotype originates from a middle-aged man who received an inactivated influenza vaccine. CDR3: CASRTLNRGRPSGANVLTF. In DNA form, the CDR3 reads TGTGCCAGCAGAACCCTAAACAGGGGGCGCCCCTCTGGGGCCAACGTCCTGACTTTC.